These 30 T cell receptor beta chains share one sample of origin, sequenced in a study of T cell responses to AZD1222 COVID-19 vaccine. Method: immunoSEQ multiplex PCR; TCRdb's copy keeps in-frame clones and lacks some. The table includes 65,000 to 100,000 clones, around 84% detected once. Sequencing was performed on peripheral blood, taken on day 0 of AZD1222 vaccination. The receptors here all came from an adult in good health.

This clone was recorded a few times. The chain couples TRBV6-5 to TRBJ2-1, with TRBD2 matching over 9 bases. V shed 7 bases, J shed 6 bases, and the junction held 4 bases outside the gene matches. The CDR3 has 13 residues. The germline V gene has CDR1 MNHEY and CDR2 SVGAGI. The CDR3, as DNA: TGTGCCAGCATTAGCGGGAGATCCAATGAGCAGTTCTTC. It yields the protein CASISGRSNEQFF.

The genes are TRBV5-1 and TRBJ2-1, with 9 bases aligning to TRBD2. This CDR3 comprises 19 residues. V was pared by 0 bases and J by 0 bases, with 10 bases of the junction left unmatched. Germline V gene lookup returns CDR1 SGHRS and CDR2 YFSETQ. The chain's CDR3 is CASSLVAGGPWSSYNEQFF. The CDR3 DNA reads TGCGCCAGCAGCTTGGTCGCGGGAGGGCCTTGGAGCTCCTACAATGAGCAGTTCTTC.

The chain employs TRBV15 and TRBJ1-1; possible D gene TRBD1, 5 bases. Germline V CDR1 and CDR2: LNHNV, YYDKDF (reference sequence). The CDR3 loop spans 16 amino acids. V was cut by 1 base and J by 4 bases, with 16 bases left in between. As DNA, the CDR3 is TGTGCCACCAGCAGAGCGCCCTGGGGACTAGGCACTGAAGCTTTCTTT. Residues: CATSRAPWGLGTEAFF.

The V gene is TRBV4-1, the J gene TRBJ2-2, with TRBD1 identical over 11 bases. There are 15 residues in the CDR3. V was clipped by 1 base and J by 12 bases; unmatched bases: 7. From germline, CDR1 is MGHRA and CDR2 YSYEKL. The CDR3 region has the DNA TGCGCCAGCAGCCAAGCAGACCGGGACAGGGGGAAGCTGTTTTTT. As protein: CASSQADRDRGKLFF.

This clone occurred a few times. The J gene is TRBJ2-5, the V gene TRBV5-1; 7 bases map to TRBD1. The CDR3 has 15 residues. Per the germline V gene, CDR1 is SGHRS and CDR2 is YFSETQ. Unmatched junction bases numbered 5, after V lost 2 bases and J lost 1 base. Here the CDR3 DNA reads TGCGCCAGCAGCTTATCGGGACAGAGCCAAGAGACCCAGTACTTC. It codes for CASSLSGQSQETQYF.

The J gene is TRBJ1-4, the V gene TRBV11-2, with 9 nucleotides matching TRBD1. The CDR3 spans 14 residues. Germline V gives CDR1 SGHAT, CDR2 FQNNGV. Trimming took 0 bases from V and 10 from J; bases not matched to a gene: 3. The CDR3 DNA is TGTGCCAGCAGCTTAGAACAGGGGGCACGAAAACTGTTTTTT. As protein: CASSLEQGARKLFF.

This clone was seen only once. This chain joins TRBV11-3 and TRBJ2-3; D unclear. V was pared by 5 bases and J by 4 bases, with 7 bases between. The CDR3 covers 12 residues. The germline CDR1 and CDR2 sequences are SGHNT and YENEEA. CDR3 sequence reads: CASSLGPDTQYF. DNA for the CDR3: TGTGCCAGCAGCCTCGGACCAGATACGCAGTATTTT. The full variable domain, in which reference TRBV11-3 and TRBJ2-3 provide the parts outside the CDR3, is EAGVVQSPRYKIIEKKQPVAFWCNPISGHNTLYWYLQNLGQGPELLIRYENEEAVDDSQLPKDRFSAERLKGVDSTLKIQPAELGDSAVYLCASSLGPDTQYFGPGTRLTVL.

The CDR3 reads CASKTSHNEQFF. CDR3 sequence (DNA): TGTGCCAGCAAGACAAGCCACAATGAGCAGTTCTTC. J is TRBJ2-1 and V is TRBV6-5, with D unresolved. The V end was cut by 7 bases, the J end by 5 bases, with 9 bases between. Germline V gene sequence: CDR1 MNHEY, CDR2 SVGAGI. The CDR3 contains 12 residues.

V and J are TRBV5-1 and TRBJ1-4, with no clear D. This CDR3 has 14 residues. Per germline, CDR1 SGHRS and CDR2 YFSETQ. Trimming removed 1 base at V and 8 bases at J, with 12 bases between. The CDR3 DNA follows: TGCGCCAGCAGCTTGTGGGGAGTTGAGGAAAAACTGTTTTTT. It encodes CASSLWGVEEKLFF.

This clone has just one count. The chain employs TRBV5-1 and TRBJ1-6; weak D call: TRBD1 (5 bases). Germline V lookup: CDR1 SGHRS, CDR2 YFSETQ. V was pared by 1 base and J by 1 base, with 15 bases between. The CDR3 length is 18 residues. The CDR3 is CASSLTGFTPSYNSPLHF. The CDR3 DNA is TGCGCCAGCAGCTTGACAGGTTTCACACCGTCCTATAATTCACCCCTCCACTTT. Filled out from reference TRBV5-1 and TRBJ1-6, the complete variable domain reads KAGVTQTPRYLIKTRGQQVTLSCSPISGHRSVSWYQQTPGQGLQFLFEYFSETQRNKGNFPGRFSGRQFSNSRSEMNVSTLELGDSALYLCASSLTGFTPSYNSPLHFGNGTRLTVT.

V and J are TRBV29-1 and TRBJ2-3; the match to TRBD2 covers 12 bases. Germline CDR1 SQVTM, CDR2 ANQGSEA. The CDR3 spans 14 residues. J lost 4 bases, V lost 4 bases, and 3 bases had no gene match. The CDR3 spells CSVGTSGVSDTQYF. CDR3 sequence (DNA): TGCAGCGTTGGGACTAGCGGGGTGTCAGATACGCAGTATTTT.

This clone was counted only a few times. V and J are TRBV10-3 and TRBJ2-7; 12 nucleotides match TRBD1. The CDR3 is 13 residues long. Germline-derived CDR1 and CDR2 are ENHRY and SYGVKD. V lost 8 bases to trimming and J lost 7 bases; unmatched junction nucleotides: 6. This CDR3 is CAIRDRGPNEQYF. The CDR3, as DNA: TGTGCCATCCGGGACAGGGGGCCTAATGAGCAGTACTTC.

On this clone itself: At one end, the junction sequence differs from germline, possibly due to a read error. This sequence joins TRBV3-1 (or the pseudogene TRBV3-2) and TRBJ2-5; 9 nucleotides match TRBD2. Germline CDR1 reads LGHDT; CDR2 reads YNNKEL (reference sequence). The CDR3 runs 17 residues. In DNA form, the CDR3 reads TGTGCCAGCACCCAACAGGCTAGCGGGGCTTACCAAGAGACCCAGTACTTC. Translated, it gives CASTQQASGAYQETQYF.

The V and J genes are TRBV5-1 and TRBJ2-5; D remains ambiguous. Germline lookup yields CDR1 SGHRS and CDR2 YFSETQ. Trimming pared 6 bases from V and 1 base from J, leaving 10 bases between. The CDR3 is 13 amino acids. The CDR3 DNA reads as TGCGCCAGCAAGGACGGGCCCCAAGAGACCCAGTACTTC. It specifies CASKDGPQETQYF.

This clone has just one count. The CDR3 nucleotides are TGCGCCACCATCCGGGGGGACGAGCAGTACTTC. It translates to CATIRGDEQYF. The V and J genes are TRBV10-2 and TRBJ2-7; 7 bases are a match to TRBD2. Losses at the gene ends were 10 bases for V and 5 bases for J; bases not matched to a gene: 5. The V gene's germline CDR1 is WSHSY and CDR2 SAAADI. The CDR3 totals 11 residues.

The rearrangement links TRBV7-8 to TRBJ1-2, with a possible D match to TRBD1 (6 bases). The germline V gene encodes CDR1 SGHVS and CDR2 FQNEAQ. V was shortened by 5 bases and J by 3 bases, with 13 bases between the two germline ends. The CDR3 has 14 residues. The CDR3 nucleotides are TGTGCCAGCAGCCCCCGGGGGGGCGACTATGGCTACACCTTC. It codes for CASSPRGGDYGYTF.

The rearrangement links TRBV5-1 to TRBJ2-2; no clear D gene. V lost 2 bases and J lost 4, with 9 bases in between. Germline CDR1 SGHRS, CDR2 YFSETQ. CDR3 length: 14 residues. The CDR3 loop is CASSLDQSTGELFF. CDR3 in DNA: TGCGCCAGCAGCTTAGATCAGAGCACCGGGGAGCTGTTTTTT.

The chain joins TRBV5-4 to TRBJ2-1, with D perhaps matching TRBD2 (5 bases). Trimming removed 1 base at V and 9 bases at J, with 11 bases between. CDR1 SGHNT and CDR2 YYREEE come from the germline V gene (reference sequence). This CDR3 contains 13 residues. The CDR3 loop reads CASSLTTTPEQFF. CDR3 DNA: TGTGCCAGCAGCTTGACGACTACCCCTGAGCAGTTCTTC.

V gene TRBV15 combines with J gene TRBJ2-3; no clear D gene. V dropped 0 bases and J dropped 2 bases, with 9 bases sitting between them. The CDR3 spans 15 residues. Germline V gene sequence: CDR1 LNHNV, CDR2 YYDKDF (reference sequence). CDR3 protein: CATSRDRSSTDTQYF. Written as DNA, the CDR3 is TGTGCCACCAGCAGAGATAGATCCTCCACAGATACGCAGTATTTT.

The chain is built from TRBV5-1 and TRBJ2-1; D is possibly TRBD2 (5 bases). CDR1 is SGHRS and CDR2 is YFSETQ in the germline V gene. The V gene lost 3 bases and the J gene lost 5 bases, with 15 bases spanning the gap. The length of the CDR3 is 15 residues. The CDR3 DNA sequence: TGCGCCAGCAGCTCCATAGGACCGAGGGACAATGAGCAGTTCTTC. It codes for CASSSIGPRDNEQFF.

The V and J genes are TRBV6-4 and TRBJ1-5; no clear D. Germline assignment: CDR1 MRHNA and CDR2 SNTAGT. The CDR3 contains 15 residues. V lost 6 bases and J 1 base, leaving 13 bases between the germline ends. This CDR3 reads CASSLDGKSNQPQHF. The CDR3, as DNA: TGTGCCAGCAGCCTAGACGGGAAGAGCAATCAGCCCCAGCATTTT.

The chain employs TRBV28 and TRBJ2-1; D may be TRBD2 (7 bases). The CDR3 is made up of 14 amino acids. The germline V and J ends were trimmed by 5 bases and 6 bases, with 14 bases remaining between them. The V gene's germline CDR1 is MDHEN and CDR2 SYDVKM. In DNA, the CDR3 is TGTGCCAGCAGTCGTCTGGGAGGGGGCAATGAGCAGTTCTTC. Its protein product is CASSRLGGGNEQFF. Complete variable domain (other parts from reference TRBV28 and TRBJ2-1): DVKVTQSSRYLVKRTGEKVFLECVQDMDHENMFWYRQDPGLGLRLIYFSYDVKMKEKGDIPEGYSVSREKKERFSLILESASTNQTSMYLCASSRLGGGNEQFFGPGTRLTVL.

V usage is TRBV3-1 (or the pseudogene TRBV3-2) and J usage is TRBJ2-3, with a weak D call TRBD2 (6 bases). The length of the CDR3 is 18 residues. Trimming took 4 bases from V and 0 from J, leaving 20 bases between them. Germline CDR1 reads LGHDT; CDR2 reads YNNKEL (reference sequence). CDR3 sequence: CASSRATSWGGSTDTQYF. The CDR3 coding sequence is TGTGCCAGCAGCCGAGCTACGTCGTGGGGAGGAAGCACAGATACGCAGTATTTT.

V gene TRBV4-1 combines with J gene TRBJ1-4; possible D gene TRBD1, 6 bases. The CDR3 totals 16 residues. The V gene's germline CDR1 is MGHRA and CDR2 YSYEKL. V dropped 1 base and J dropped 0 bases, with 9 bases sitting between them. In nucleotides, the CDR3 is TGCGCCAGCAGCCAAGGCGGGACACCAACTAATGAAAAACTGTTTTTT. Protein sequence: CASSQGGTPTNEKLFF.

The chain has TRBV20-1 and TRBJ2-1; D ambiguous. Germline CDR1 is DFQATT and CDR2 is SNEGSKA (reference sequence). V lost 8 bases to trimming and J lost 4 bases, with 0 bases between them. The CDR3 spans 8 residues. The CDR3 reads CSYNEQFF. The CDR3 bases are TGCAGTTACAATGAGCAGTTCTTC.

The rearrangement joins TRBV27 to TRBJ1-5; a weak D match, TRBD1 (6 bases). This CDR3 region has 15 residues. The germline CDR1 and CDR2 sequences are MNHEY and SMNVEV (reference sequence). V shed 2 bases and J shed 6 bases, with 14 bases lying between them. The CDR3 protein is CASSLGTSPLQPQHF. In DNA form, the CDR3 reads TGTGCCAGCAGTTTAGGGACATCCCCTCTTCAGCCCCAGCATTTT.

The rearrangement uses TRBV7-8 and TRBJ1-6, with 7 bases lining up with TRBD1. CDR1 SGHVS and CDR2 FQNEAQ come from the germline V gene. This CDR3 contains 15 residues. V shed 1 base, J shed 6 bases, and the junction held 3 bases outside the gene matches. The CDR3 DNA is TGTGCCAGCAGCTTAGGGGGACAGATTAATTCACCCCTCCACTTT. This sequence encodes CASSLGGQINSPLHF.

With respect to this clone: Other DNA sequences in the sample encode the same CDR3. The chain links TRBV5-1 to TRBJ1-5; 8 positions match TRBD1. CDR3 length: 15 residues. Per the germline V gene, CDR1 is SGHRS and CDR2 is YFSETQ. With 5 bases clipped from V and 3 bases from J, the junction kept 7 bases outside the gene matches. The DNA of the CDR3 is TGCGCCAGCAGTTTACAGGGGGGATCCAATCAGCCCCAGCATTTT. Its protein is CASSLQGGSNQPQHF.

The rearrangement joins TRBV29-1 to TRBJ2-7; 8 bases line up with TRBD1. The ends lost 5 bases at V and 5 bases at J; junction bases unmatched: 8. CDR1 and CDR2 (germline): SQVTM, ANQGSEA. This CDR3 has 13 residues. In DNA form, the CDR3 reads TGCAGCGTTCTAGGCAGGGGGCACAACGAGCAGTACTTC. This translates into CSVLGRGHNEQYF.

The rearrangement uses TRBV27 and TRBJ1-5; D remains unclear. The CDR3 is 16 amino acids. Germline CDR1 is MNHEY and CDR2 is SMNVEV (reference sequence). Trimming stripped 1 base from V and 1 base from J, with 11 bases between. The CDR3 protein is CASSLYGKLSNQPQHF. The CDR3 DNA reads TGTGCCAGCAGTTTATACGGAAAATTGAGCAATCAGCCCCAGCATTTT.